These 16 T cell receptor beta chains originate from one sample sequenced in a study of tumor T cells in aggressive B-cell lymphoma (dated by TCRdb to about 2017). Libraries were constructed by the immunoSEQ multiplex PCR assay. TCRdb re-hosts the immuneACCESS table, in-frame sequences only. Its copies lack some clones; in the studies checked, an unresolved V gene accounts for under half of them, and the cause for the rest is not known. The sample table records more than 5,000 clones; roughly 84% of these occur just once. The ten largest clones add up to 2.5% to 3% of the sample. Sequencing input: tumor tissue. These receptors all stem from an adult with diffuse large B cell lymphoma.

This clone was picked up one time. The chain recombines TRBV4-2 with TRBJ2-7; 7 bases match TRBD1. Looked up from germline, CDR1 is LGHNA and CDR2 is YNFKEQ. Trimming removed 0 bases from V and 0 bases from J; junction bases left unmatched: 5. The CDR3 is 16 residues long. The CDR3 is CASSQETGRSSYEQYF. The CDR3 DNA reads as TGTGCCAGCAGCCAAGAGACAGGGCGCAGCTCCTACGAGCAGTACTTC.

The chain joins TRBV7-2 to TRBJ1-2, with TRBD1 matching 10 bases. V dropped 5 bases and J dropped 6; count of bases not matched to a gene: 6. CDR3 length equals 14 residues. Germline CDR1 is SGHTA and CDR2 is FQGNSA. The CDR3 sequence is CASSPRDRGDGYTF. The CDR3 bases are TGTGCCAGCAGCCCGCGGGACAGGGGTGATGGCTACACCTTC.

This chain joins TRBV28 and TRBJ2-5, with 8 bases aligning to TRBD2. With the DNA end fitting TRBJ2-7 better, the J assignment may be wrong. The germline gives CDR1 MDHEN, CDR2 SYDVKM. The CDR3 consists of 13 residues. DNA of the CDR3: TGTGCCAGCCGGGGGGGGTTAGAGGACGAGCAGTACTTC. Translated: CASRGGLEDEQYF.

V is TRBV9 and J is TRBJ1-2; D possibly corresponds to TRBD1 (5 bases). The CDR3 contains 13 residues. V shed 6 bases and J shed 7 bases, with 16 bases lying between them. Germline CDR1 SGDLS, CDR2 YYNGEE. The CDR3, as DNA: TGTGCCAGCACCATATATCCAGGGTTTGGCTACACCTTC. This codes for CASTIYPGFGYTF.

This clone was counted once. V usage is TRBV9 and J usage is TRBJ2-7; 8 bases line up with TRBD1. CDR1 SGDLS and CDR2 YYNGEE come from the germline V gene. The CDR3 is 15 amino acids. V lost 4 bases to trimming and J lost 9 bases; unmatched junction nucleotides: 15. The CDR3 DNA sequence: TGTGCCAGCAGCCCAACCGGGACAGGTTTCTTGGGGCAGTACTTC. It specifies CASSPTGTGFLGQYF.

The V and J genes are TRBV5-6 and TRBJ2-4; D remains unclear. The CDR3 totals 14 residues. Trimming shortened V by 0 bases and J by 0 bases, and 4 bases separated the two germline ends. Germline V CDR1 and CDR2: SGHDT, YYEEEE. CDR3 amino acids: CASSLALAKNIQYF. CDR3 DNA sequence: TGTGCCAGCAGCTTGGCGTTAGCCAAAAACATTCAGTACTTC. Full variable domain (outside the CDR3, taken from reference TRBV5-6 and TRBJ2-4): DAGVTQSPTHLIKTRGQQVTLRCSPKSGHDTVSWYQQALGQGPQFIFQYYEEEERQRGNFPDRFSGHQFPNYSSELNVNALLLGDSALYLCASSLALAKNIQYFGAGTRLSVL.

The chain carries TRBV5-1 and TRBJ2-5; 8 bases are a match to TRBD1. The CDR3 runs 15 residues. With V trimmed by 2 bases and J by 2 bases, 5 bases remained unmatched. CDR1 and CDR2 from the germline V gene are SGHRS and YFSETQ. CDR3 region: CASSFQGAGQETQYF. The DNA of the CDR3 is TGCGCCAGCAGCTTTCAGGGGGCGGGTCAAGAGACCCAGTACTTC.

The rearrangement uses TRBV10-3 and TRBJ2-5, with TRBD1 matching 7 bases. The V segment lost 5 bases and the J segment 3 bases; nucleotides outside the gene matches: 6. CDR1 is ENHRY, CDR2 SYGVKD, per germline. This CDR3 is 14 amino acids long. In DNA form, the CDR3 reads TGTGCCATCAGTACCCCGACAGGGAAAGAGACCCAGTACTTC. This codes for CAISTPTGKETQYF.

This CDR3 reads CASSLGPGGDTQYF. The DNA of the CDR3 is TGTGCCAGCAGCTTAGGGCCAGGTGGAGATACGCAGTATTTT. V and J are TRBV7-6 and TRBJ2-3; the D is unclear. The CDR3 consists of 14 residues. CDR1 and CDR2 from the germline V gene are SGHVS and FNYEAQ. V shed 1 base and J shed 5 bases, with 10 bases lying between them.

V is TRBV30 and J is TRBJ2-3, with D possibly being TRBD2 (6 bases). Per germline, CDR1 GTSNPN and CDR2 SVGIG (reference sequence). The CDR3 consists of 16 residues. V gave up 2 bases and J gave up 1 base, with 16 bases separating them. This CDR3 is CAWSLGDSFRTDTQYF. The CDR3 bases are TGTGCCTGGAGTCTGGGGGACTCGTTCCGCACAGATACGCAGTATTTT.

V usage is TRBV4-1 and J usage is TRBJ1-5; no firm D call. Germline CDR1 MGHRA, CDR2 YSYEKL. The CDR3 extends over 16 amino acids. Trimming took off 5 bases at V and 5 bases at J, with 19 bases between the two ends. CDR3 loop: CASSIGHPLPHQPQHF. In nucleotides, the CDR3 is TGCGCCAGCAGCATTGGGCACCCCCTACCTCATCAGCCCCAGCATTTT.

The rearrangement links TRBV30 to TRBJ1-1; no clear D. Germline V gene sequence: CDR1 GTSNPN, CDR2 SVGIG (reference sequence). The V and J ends lost 5 bases and 0 bases respectively, with 7 bases between them. The CDR3 runs to 12 residues. CDR3 region: CAWGLLNTEAFF. The CDR3 DNA sequence: TGTGCCTGGGGACTCCTGAACACTGAAGCTTTCTTT.

This chain connects TRBV29-1 to TRBJ2-1; 13 nucleotides align to TRBD2. The trim removed 5 bases at V and 12 bases at J, leaving 16 bases unmatched. This CDR3 has 16 amino acids. CDR1 and CDR2 (germline): SQVTM, ANQGSEA. The CDR3 region has the DNA TGCAGCGTTCTAGTGGCTCGGACTAGCGGGGGTAGCGGGCAGTTCTTC. This gives the protein CSVLVARTSGGSGQFF.

V usage is TRBV25-1 and J usage is TRBJ1-6; D may be TRBD1 (5 bases). Germline CDR1 is MGHDK and CDR2 is SYGVNS. This CDR3 has 16 residues. Trimming removed 3 bases at V and 0 bases at J, with 9 bases between. CDR3 DNA: TGTGCCAGCAGTGACGGCGGGACCTCCTATAATTCACCCCTCCACTTT. It yields the protein CASSDGGTSYNSPLHF.

The rearrangement joins TRBV29-1 to TRBJ1-2; D perhaps matches TRBD1 (5 bases). Germline V CDR1 and CDR2: SQVTM, ANQGSEA. The CDR3 has 13 residues. V gave up 3 bases and J gave up 4 bases, with 12 bases separating them. CDR3 in DNA: TGCAGCGTTGACAGTTGGGGGGTCTATGGCTACACCTTC. Translating gives CSVDSWGVYGYTF.

This chain joins TRBV7-9 and TRBJ2-5, with 11 bases that match TRBD2. V was pared by 3 bases and J by 3 bases, with 6 bases of the junction left unmatched. The V gene's germline CDR1 is SEHNR and CDR2 FQNEAQ (reference sequence). This CDR3 has 16 residues. The CDR3, as DNA: TGTGCCAGCAGCTTGGGGACTAGCGGATTAGAAGAGACCCAGTACTTC. This encodes CASSLGTSGLEETQYF. The entire variable domain, with the rest obtained from reference TRBV7-9 and TRBJ2-5, is as follows: DTGVSQNPRHKITKRGQNVTFRCDPISEHNRLYWYRQTLGQGPEFLTYFQNEAQLEKSRLLSDRFSAERPKGSFSTLEIQRTEQGDSAMYLCASSLGTSGLEETQYFGPGTRLLVL.